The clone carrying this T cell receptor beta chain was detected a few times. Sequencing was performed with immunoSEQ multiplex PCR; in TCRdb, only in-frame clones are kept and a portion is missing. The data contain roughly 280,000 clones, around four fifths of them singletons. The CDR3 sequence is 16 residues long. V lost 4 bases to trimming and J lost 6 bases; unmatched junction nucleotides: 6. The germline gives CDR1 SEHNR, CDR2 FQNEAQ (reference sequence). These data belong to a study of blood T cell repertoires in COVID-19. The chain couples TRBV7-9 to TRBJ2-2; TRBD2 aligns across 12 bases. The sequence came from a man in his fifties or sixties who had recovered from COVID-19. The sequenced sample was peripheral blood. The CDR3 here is CASSSPSGRVPGELFF. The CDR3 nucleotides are TGTGCCAGCAGCTCCCCTAGCGGGAGGGTACCCGGGGAGCTGTTTTTT.